This T cell receptor beta chain derives from a study of cytomegalovirus exposure and HLA in healthy donors. Assay: immunoSEQ multiplex PCR; the TCRdb copy retains only in-frame clones and omits some. The data show 90,000 to 150,000 clones, 88% seen once. For this clone: The antigen is undetermined.

The study's findings and limits: Among TCR beta chains, those listed as cytomegalovirus-associated numbered about 150.

Trimming took off 3 bases at V and 4 bases at J, with 9 bases between the two ends. CDR3 length: 13 residues. Germline V CDR1 and CDR2: SNHLY, FYNNEI. The sequence was obtained from a woman under 30 in good health and CMV-seropositive. The chain carries TRBV2 and TRBJ1-2; no clear D gene. Specimen: PBMCs. CDR3 sequence reads: CASSELTSYGYTF. CDR3 nucleotides: TGTGCCAGCAGTGAGTTGACAAGCTATGGCTACACCTTC.